What follows is one T cell receptor (beta chain) and its context. The target antigen is unknown. These data originate in a study of cytomegalovirus exposure and HLA in healthy donors. Background on the study: Around 180 million T cells yielded 90 million to 130 million unique TCR beta sequences, as an earlier analysis found. Findings and limits, study-wide: Earlier analysis looked at TCR beta V segments, and most were productive about 87% or about 30% of the time. Reports state that TCR beta sequences accurately predicted most subjects' HLA-A and HLA-B alleles. Most sequenced TCRs were rare (though some public TCRs occurred in many donors).

The PCR employed 60 Vbeta primers together with 13 Jbeta primers. Using immunoSEQ multiplex PCR, the repertoire was profiled, and TCRdb retains in-frame clones only, with some absent. The sample has approximately 150,000 clones, approximately 80% seen once. CDR3 length: 14 amino acids. Germline trimming cut 6 bases from V and 9 bases from J; bases unmatched to any gene: 8. The germline gives CDR1 SNHLY, CDR2 FYNNEI. This clonotype originated in a man aged 40-49 years in good health and CMV-seropositive. This chain joins TRBV2 and TRBJ2-4, with 10 bases aligning to TRBD1. The sequenced sample was PBMCs. The CDR3 DNA sequence: TGTGCCAGCAGGGGCCGGGACAGGGGAGGCATTCAGTACTTC. Protein sequence: CASRGRDRGGIQYF.